These 20 T cell receptor beta chains were sequenced from one sample in a study of cytomegalovirus exposure and HLA in healthy donors. PCR involved 60 Vbeta and 13 Jbeta primers. TCRdb's copy holds only in-frame clones and misses some; the assay was immunoSEQ multiplex PCR. The data show 160,000 or so clones, approximately 80% seen once. The sample taken for sequencing was PBMCs. These TCRs come from a man in his forties or fifties in good health and CMV-seropositive.

The chain recombines TRBV6-5 with TRBJ2-3; a possible D gene is TRBD1 (5 bases). The germline V and J ends were trimmed by 2 bases and 0 bases, with 9 bases remaining between them. CDR1 and CDR2 from the germline V gene are MNHEY and SVGAGI. This CDR3 has 15 residues. CDR3 residues: CASSYDRGSTDTQYF. The DNA of the CDR3 is TGTGCCAGCAGTTACGATAGGGGAAGCACAGATACGCAGTATTTT.

J is TRBJ2-2 and V is TRBV28, with 13 bases aligning to TRBD2. The CDR3 loop spans 15 amino acids. CDR1 and CDR2 from the germline V gene are MDHEN and SYDVKM. The ends lost 8 bases at V and 4 bases at J; junction bases unmatched: 4. The CDR3 DNA reads TGTGCCAGCCTGCGACTAGCGGGAGGCACCGGGGAGCTGTTTTTT. It codes for CASLRLAGGTGELFF.

This clone was recorded a few times. The CDR3 DNA reads TGCAGTGCCACGGGGGGTACGCAGTATTTT. Amino acids: CSATGGTQYF. The chain is built from TRBV20-1 and TRBJ2-3, with 7 nucleotides matching TRBD2. The CDR3 extends over 10 amino acids. V lost 6 bases, J lost 8 bases, and 2 bases stayed unmatched. Germline V CDR1 and CDR2: DFQATT, SNEGSKA (reference sequence).

In this sample, this clone turned up once. The V call is TRBV15, the J call TRBJ1-5, with 7 bases identical to TRBD1. V gave up 6 bases and J gave up 3 bases; unmatched junction bases: 5. This CDR3 is built from 14 residues. Germline V gene lookup returns CDR1 LNHNV and CDR2 YYDKDF (reference sequence). The CDR3 region has the DNA TGTGCCACCAGGAGCAGGGGGAACAATCAGCCCCAGCATTTT. Its protein is CATRSRGNNQPQHF.

In this sample, this clone turned up once. This chain connects TRBV10-3 to TRBJ2-3; 10 bases agree with TRBD1. Germline trimming cut 5 bases from V and 4 bases from J; bases unmatched to any gene: 6. Germline lookup yields CDR1 ENHRY and CDR2 SYGVKD. The CDR3 has 15 residues. The CDR3 sequence: CAISRTGGEADTQYF. The CDR3 DNA sequence: TGTGCCATCAGTCGGACAGGGGGTGAGGCAGATACGCAGTATTTT.

The chain employs TRBV5-6 and TRBJ2-7, with 8 bases identical to TRBD2. The germline V gene encodes CDR1 SGHDT and CDR2 YYEEEE. The CDR3 contains 15 residues. Germline trimming cut 0 bases from V and 7 bases from J; bases unmatched to any gene: 9. This CDR3 reads CASSLVGGGLGEQYF. In DNA form, the CDR3 reads TGTGCCAGCAGCTTGGTCGGCGGGGGGTTGGGTGAGCAGTACTTC.

The chain carries TRBV7-9 and TRBJ2-5, with D possibly being TRBD2 (6 bases). The CDR3 length is 13 residues. Trimming cost V 8 bases and J 5 bases, with 15 bases left between them. Germline V gives CDR1 SEHNR, CDR2 FQNEAQ (reference sequence). CDR3 loop: CASDGGIRETQYF. The DNA for the CDR3 is TGTGCCAGCGATGGAGGGATTCGGGAGACCCAGTACTTC.

The chain carries TRBV28 and TRBJ1-2; D might be TRBD1 (6 bases). CDR3 length: 15 residues. With 7 bases removed from V and 6 bases from J, the gap between germline ends came to 21 bases. The germline V gene has CDR1 MDHEN and CDR2 SYDVKM. The CDR3 nucleotides are TGTGCCAGCATACCGTCCGGGACAACTCAGAATGGCTACACCTTC. This encodes CASIPSGTTQNGYTF.

This chain joins TRBV16 and TRBJ1-4, with 7 bases that match TRBD1. The CDR3 has 15 residues. V lost 1 base, J lost 5 bases, and 4 bases stayed unmatched. The V gene's germline CDR1 is KGHSY and CDR2 FQNENV. This CDR3 is CASSQLGQENEKLFF. CDR3 bases: TGTGCCAGCAGCCAATTAGGACAGGAGAATGAAAAACTGTTTTTT.

The chain employs TRBV5-1 and TRBJ2-7, with 10 bases lining up with TRBD1. V gave up 4 bases and J gave up 1 base; unmatched junction bases: 5. Germline V CDR1 and CDR2: SGHRS, YFSETQ. The CDR3 is 15 amino acids. CDR3 nucleotides: TGCGCCAGCAGCGTAAGACAGGGGGCGTCCTACGAGCAGTACTTC. This sequence encodes CASSVRQGASYEQYF.

The chain has TRBV2 and TRBJ1-5; the match to TRBD1 covers 10 bases. CDR3 length: 18 amino acids. V was clipped by 5 bases and J by 0 bases; unmatched bases: 10. Germline V lookup: CDR1 SNHLY, CDR2 FYNNEI. CDR3 in amino acids: CASSPGTGVDYSNQPQHF. Here the CDR3 DNA reads TGTGCCAGCAGTCCAGGGACAGGGGTGGATTATAGCAATCAGCCCCAGCATTTT. Based on the CDR3 plus reference TRBV2 and TRBJ1-5, the full variable domain is EPEVTQTPSHQVTQMGQEVILRCVPISNHLYFYWYRQILGQKVEFLVSFYNNEISEKSEIFDDQFSVERPDGSNFTLKIRSTKLEDSAMYFCASSPGTGVDYSNQPQHFGDGTRLSIL.

V gene TRBV7-3 combines with J gene TRBJ2-3, with 8 bases fitting TRBD1. V trimming: 5 bases; J trimming: 3 bases; junction bases outside the gene matches: 10. There are 16 residues in the CDR3. The V gene's germline CDR1 is SGHTA and CDR2 FQGTGA. CDR3 loop: CASSPLPRGPTDTQYF. In DNA, the CDR3 is TGTGCCAGCAGCCCTCTTCCCAGGGGGCCAACAGATACGCAGTATTTT.

Comment on this clone: Other DNA sequences in this sample translate to the same CDR3. This chain connects TRBV6-5 to TRBJ2-1, with 8 bases fitting TRBD1. The V segment lost 2 bases and the J segment 12 bases; nucleotides outside the gene matches: 9. CDR1 MNHEY and CDR2 SVGAGI come from the germline V gene. The CDR3 length is 14 residues. DNA for the CDR3: TGTGCCAGCAGTTACGCAGATACCAGGGGGCGGCAGTTCTTC. This sequence encodes CASSYADTRGRQFF.

This clone was recorded once. This chain uses TRBV4-2 with TRBJ2-7; 10 nucleotides line up with TRBD2. Trimming removed 1 base from V and 7 bases from J; junction bases left unmatched: 13. This CDR3 is built from 17 residues. Germline V gives CDR1 LGHNA, CDR2 YNFKEQ. Written as DNA, the CDR3 is TGTGCCAGCAGCCAAGTTACGGCTAGCGGGAGAGTCGAGGAGCAGTACTTC. Its translation: CASSQVTASGRVEEQYF.

The V call is TRBV4-2, the J call TRBJ2-2, with D perhaps TRBD1 (5 bases). CDR3 length: 14 amino acids. Trimming shortened V by 3 bases and J by 8 bases, and 13 bases separated the two germline ends. Germline V gene sequence: CDR1 LGHNA, CDR2 YNFKEQ. The chain's CDR3 is CASSQGPQGGELFF. CDR3 nucleotides: TGTGCCAGCAGCCAGGGGCCTCAGGGTGGGGAGCTGTTTTTT.

This chain joins TRBV28 and TRBJ1-1; 7 bases line up with TRBD1. The length of the CDR3 is 14 residues. The V segment lost 5 bases and the J segment 6 bases; nucleotides outside the gene matches: 9. Per germline, CDR1 MDHEN and CDR2 SYDVKM. DNA of the CDR3: TGTGCCAGCAGTACAGGGGCCAAGAAGGCTGAAGCTTTCTTT. It translates to CASSTGAKKAEAFF.

About this clone: Germline is not matched at one junction end, which may reflect a read error. The chain joins TRBV5-5 to TRBJ1-2; 12 nucleotides line up with TRBD1. CDR1 is SGHKS and CDR2 is YYEKEE in the germline V gene (reference sequence). The CDR3 runs 16 residues. The CDR3 DNA follows: TGTGCCAGCATCTTGGATATGGGGACAGGGGGCCATGGCTACACCTTC. This sequence encodes CASILDMGTGGHGYTF.

This sequence joins TRBV29-1 and TRBJ1-1; D perhaps matches TRBD1 (5 bases). V was clipped by 4 bases and J by 4 bases, with 16 bases between them. From germline, CDR1 is SQVTM and CDR2 ANQGSEA. The CDR3 sequence is 14 residues long. CDR3 DNA sequence: TGCAGCGTTGCCGTAGGCAGGGAAGGCACTGAAGCTTTCTTT. It is translated as CSVAVGREGTEAFF.

The chain is built from TRBV7-2 and TRBJ1-3; weak D call: TRBD1 (6 bases). The CDR3 extends over 15 amino acids. CDR1 and CDR2 (germline): SGHTA, FQGNSA. V was cut by 4 bases and J by 4 bases, with 14 bases left in between. The CDR3, as DNA: TGTGCCAGCAGCTGGACGGACAGCATGGGAAACACCATATATTTT. This translates into CASSWTDSMGNTIYF.

This sequence joins TRBV7-6 and TRBJ2-7, with TRBD2 matching 8 bases. The V segment lost 0 bases and the J segment 1 base; nucleotides outside the gene matches: 8. The germline V gene encodes CDR1 SGHVS and CDR2 FNYEAQ. The CDR3 is made up of 17 amino acids. The CDR3 reads CASSLAAVAGLSYEQYF. The DNA for the CDR3 is TGTGCCAGCAGCTTAGCGGCGGTAGCGGGGCTTTCCTACGAGCAGTACTTC.